The 14 T cell receptor beta chains listed next were all sequenced from one sample in a study of T cells in women clearing cervical HPV infection. Profiled with immunoSEQ multiplex PCR; TCRdb holds only in-frame clones, not every one. The ten most abundant clones cover 7.8% of a sample with fewer than 35,000 clones. Sequenced input: blood buffy coat. Receptors were obtained from a woman between 18 and 75 years old with a cervical HPV16 infection that either progressed to CIN3+ or cleared (not recorded which).

With regard to this clone: Coverage ceases 3 residues before the CDR3 finishes, and the germline J gene fills in the end. The chain joins TRBV28 to TRBJ1-2; 7 bases are shared with TRBD1. CDR1 MDHEN and CDR2 SYDVKM come from the germline V gene. CDR3 size: 13 residues. V trimming: 11 bases; J trimming: 2 bases; junction bases outside the gene matches: 8. CDR3 sequence: CAAIPGQNYGYTF. Partial CDR3 DNA: TGTGCCGCAATACCGGGACAGAACTATGGC.

The CDR3 spells CAWSVSGSLNEQFF. The sequenced CDR3 bases are TGTGCCTGGAGTGTTAGCGGGAGCCTCAATGAG. The gene calls are TRBV30 and TRBJ2-1; 9 nucleotides align to TRBD2. Coverage ceases 3 residues before the CDR3 finishes, and the germline J gene fills in the end. CDR3 size: 14 residues. From germline, CDR1 is GTSNPN and CDR2 SVGIG (reference sequence). J gave up 6 bases and V 0 bases, and 3 bases lay outside the gene matches.

About this clone: Read sequence stops 3 residues before the CDR3 end, and the germline J gene provides the missing end. The J gene is TRBJ2-7, the V gene TRBV5-4; perhaps TRBD2 as D (5 bases). Trimming took 0 bases from V and 0 from J, leaving 7 bases between them. There are 14 residues in the CDR3. Per the germline V gene, CDR1 is SGHNT and CDR2 is YYREEE (reference sequence). CDR3 in amino acids: CASSLAGVSYEQYF. CDR3 DNA, as far as it was read: TGTGCCAGCAGCTTGGCCGGGGTCTCCTACGAG.

Comment on this clone: The CDR3 end is not reached by the read, which stops 3 residues before it; the germline J gene fills it in. The chain is built from TRBV20-1 and TRBJ2-7, with TRBD2 matching over 10 bases. After removal of 2 bases from V and 6 bases from J, the junction contained 10 bases not matched to a gene. Germline lookup yields CDR1 DFQATT and CDR2 SNEGSKA (reference sequence). The CDR3 runs 15 residues. CDR3: CSARNPLAGALEQYF. The sequenced CDR3 bases are TGCAGTGCTAGAAACCCTCTAGCGGGAGCTCTCGAG.

Of note for this clone: With the read ending 3 residues before the CDR3 end, the germline J gene is used to fill in that end. This chain connects TRBV10-3 to TRBJ2-3, with TRBD1 matching over 8 bases. This CDR3 is built from 15 residues. V shed 6 bases and J 4 bases; nucleotides not matched to a gene: 9. Germline V gene data show CDR1 as ENHRY and CDR2 as SYGVKD. CDR3 DNA, as far as it was read: TGTGCCATCAGGGGATCAGGGGGCGTCGCAGATACG. Its protein is CAIRGSGGVADT. In full, the CDR3 reads CAIRGSGGVADTQYF.

As regards this clone: The CDR3 goes on 3 residues after the read ends, and that part is filled in from the germline J gene. The chain recombines TRBV18 with TRBJ2-3; 10 positions agree with TRBD1. The junction had 2 bases not matched to a gene; V was cut back by 2 bases and J by 6 bases. The CDR3 sequence is 14 residues long. Per the germline V gene, CDR1 is KGHSH and CDR2 is LQKENI. CDR3 loop: CASSPKGQGDTQYF. CDR3 DNA, as far as it was read: TGTGCCAGCTCACCAAAGGGACAGGGGGATACG. Using reference TRBV18 and TRBJ2-3 for the parts outside the CDR3, the full variable domain is NAGVMQNPRHLVRRRGQEARLRCSPMKGHSHVYWYRQLPEEGLKFMVYLQKENIIDESGMPKERFSAEFPKEGPSILRIQQVVRGDSAAYFCASSPKGQGDTQYFGPGTRLTVL.

About this clone itself: With the read ending 3 residues before the CDR3 end, the germline J gene is used to fill in that end. The V and J genes are TRBV10-1 and TRBJ2-7; 10 nucleotides line up with TRBD1. CDR1 is WNHNN and CDR2 is SYGVQD in the germline V gene (reference sequence). The CDR3 runs 14 residues. V was clipped by 2 bases and J by 5 bases; unmatched bases: 3. The sequenced CDR3 bases are TGCGCCAGCAGTGAGGGGACAGGGGCCGACGAG. Translated: CASSEGTGADE. The CDR3 as a whole reads CASSEGTGADEQYF.

As regards this clone: With the read ending 3 residues before the CDR3 end, the germline J gene is used to fill in that end. V gene TRBV13 combines with J gene TRBJ1-1; no reliable D call. Per germline, CDR1 PRHDT and CDR2 FYEKMQ (reference sequence). The CDR3 consists of 13 residues. The V gene lost 6 bases and the J gene lost 5 bases, with 13 bases spanning the gap. CDR3 amino acids: CASRVGPGTEAFF. CDR3 DNA, as far as it was read: TGTGCCAGCAGGGTCGGCCCGGGGACTGAA.

As regards this clone: The sequenced fragment ends 3 residues before the CDR3 boundary, so the rest is inferred from the germline J gene. V gene TRBV30 combines with J gene TRBJ2-7; D possibly corresponds to TRBD1 (6 bases). CDR1 and CDR2 (germline): GTSNPN, SVGIG (reference sequence). CDR3 length: 15 amino acids. Deletions cut 4 bases from V and 0 bases from J, with 16 bases between. The DNA read from the CDR3 is TGTGCCTGGACCTTGGACAGTTCTCTCTCCTACGAG. Protein product: CAWTLDSSLSYE. The entire CDR3 protein reads CAWTLDSSLSYEQYF.

Details on this clone: The sequence runs out 3 residues before the end of the CDR3; the remainder is reconstructed from the germline J gene. J is TRBJ1-2 and V is TRBV19; tentatively, D is TRBD1 (5 bases). The CDR3 has 15 residues. Germline V gives CDR1 LNHDA, CDR2 SQIVND (reference sequence). CDR3 DNA (partial): TGTGCCAGTAGTATAGGTCCAGGGCGGCGAGATACC. Translation: CASSIGPGRRDT. The whole CDR3 protein reads CASSIGPGRRDTYTF.

Details on this clone: The read ends 3 residues shy of where the CDR3 ends; the end is completed using the germline J gene. The genes are TRBV5-1 and TRBJ2-7; no clear D. This CDR3 region has 10 residues. Trimming pared 8 bases from V and 4 bases from J, leaving 7 bases between. Per germline, CDR1 SGHRS and CDR2 YFSETQ. The covered CDR3 bases are TGCGCCAGTCTACTTTACGAG. This translates into CASLLYE. The full CDR3 sequence reads CASLLYEQYF.

Comments on this clone: The read halts 3 residues ahead of the CDR3 end, with the missing end drawn from the germline J gene. V gene TRBV7-3 combines with J gene TRBJ1-2; 7 bases fit TRBD1. The CDR3 has 15 amino acids. Germline CDR1 is SGHTA and CDR2 is FQGTGA. The V and J ends lost 5 bases and 6 bases, in that order; junction bases with no gene match: 12. CDR3 DNA (partial): TGTGCCAGCAGCCCATCCGGGACAGACGACCATGGC. The encoded protein is CASSPSGTDDHG. In full, the CDR3 is CASSPSGTDDHGYTF.

In the case of this clone: The read terminates 3 residues ahead of where the CDR3 ends, so the germline J gene completes it. The chain combines TRBV19 with TRBJ2-3; D possibly uses TRBD1 or TRBD2 (5 bases each). Germline V CDR1 and CDR2: LNHDA, SQIVND (reference sequence). This CDR3 is built from 13 residues. CDR3 protein: CASTPRGRETQYF. The sequenced part of the CDR3 DNA is TGTGCCAGTACCCCGAGGGGCCGTGAGACG.

As regards this clone: Coverage ceases 3 residues before the CDR3 finishes, and the germline J gene fills in the end. The V gene is TRBV28, the J gene TRBJ1-5; 8 nucleotides agree with TRBD1. CDR1 and CDR2 from the germline V gene are MDHEN and SYDVKM. This CDR3 comprises 14 residues. The V segment lost 6 bases and the J segment 4 bases; nucleotides outside the gene matches: 5. The CDR3 loop is CASSPQGENQPQHF. The part of the CDR3 DNA that was read is TGTGCCAGCAGCCCACAGGGGGAGAATCAGCCC.